These 32 T cell receptor beta chains originate from one sample sequenced in a study of T cell responses to AZD1222 COVID-19 vaccine. TCRdb's copy holds only in-frame clones and misses some; the assay was immunoSEQ multiplex PCR. The sample gives 150,000 to 180,000 clones, around 85% of which show up once; approximately 5.1% is in the top ten. The starting material was peripheral blood, obtained on day 0 of MenACWY control vaccination. The source of these receptors is an adult in good health.

The chain uses TRBV24-1 and TRBJ1-3, with TRBD1 matching 8 bases. The CDR3 length is 14 residues. V lost 4 bases, J lost 10 bases, and 8 bases stayed unmatched. Germline CDR1 and CDR2: KGHDR and SFDVKD. CDR3 residues: CATSEGGQGTTIYF. DNA for the CDR3: TGTGCCACCAGTGAGGGTGGACAGGGTACAACCATATATTTT.

This chain links TRBV29-1 with TRBJ2-3; D not resolved. Trimming cost V 5 bases and J 2 bases, with 14 bases left between them. CDR3 size: 14 residues. CDR1 and CDR2 from the germline V gene are SQVTM and ANQGSEA. CDR3 nucleotide sequence: TGCAGCGTTTTAGCATTCAGCCTCACAGATACGCAGTATTTT. This gives the protein CSVLAFSLTDTQYF.

V usage is TRBV7-9 and J usage is TRBJ2-7, with 9 bases aligning to TRBD1. CDR1 and CDR2 from the germline V gene are SEHNR and FQNEAQ (reference sequence). The V segment lost 7 bases and the J segment 1 base; nucleotides outside the gene matches: 5. The CDR3 is 14 residues long. CDR3: CASTGTGISYEQYV. CDR3 bases: TGTGCCAGCACAGGGACAGGGATTTCCTACGAGCAGTACGTC.

This clone was observed a single time. The chain has TRBV9 and TRBJ2-2; no clear D. Germline values: CDR1 SGDLS, CDR2 YYNGEE. Between the trimmed V and J ends, which lost 0 bases and 2 bases, there was a span of 5 bases. The CDR3 totals 14 residues. The CDR3 here is CASSVVVNTGELFF. The CDR3 DNA is TGTGCCAGCAGCGTAGTCGTCAACACCGGGGAGCTGTTTTTT.

This rearrangement joins TRBV27 to TRBJ2-1; 9 nucleotides align to TRBD1. The V gene's germline CDR1 is MNHEY and CDR2 SMNVEV (reference sequence). The CDR3 is 17 amino acids. V lost 0 bases, J lost 9 bases, and 12 bases stayed unmatched. This CDR3 reads CASSLSATGGRRGEQFF. CDR3 DNA: TGTGCCAGCAGTTTATCCGCGACAGGGGGGCGGCGTGGTGAGCAGTTCTTC.

V gene TRBV27 combines with J gene TRBJ1-1; TRBD1 agrees at 8 bases. From germline, CDR1 is MNHEY and CDR2 SMNVEV (reference sequence). With 5 bases clipped from V and 6 bases from J, the junction kept 14 bases outside the gene matches. The CDR3 runs 16 residues. The CDR3 loop reads CASSPLTGVNLAEAFF. DNA for the CDR3: TGTGCCAGCAGTCCCCTGACAGGGGTAAACCTCGCTGAAGCTTTCTTT.

This chain joins TRBV3-1 (or the pseudogene TRBV3-2) and TRBJ1-4, with TRBD1 identical over 8 bases. Germline V CDR1 and CDR2: LGHDT, YNNKEL (reference sequence). The CDR3 has 14 amino acids. With 4 bases clipped from V and 5 bases from J, the junction kept 3 bases outside the gene matches. For the CDR3, the DNA is TGTGCCAGCAGCCCCCGGACAGGGAATGAAAAACTGTTTTTT. As protein: CASSPRTGNEKLFF.

The J gene is TRBJ2-7, the V gene TRBV14; unclear D gene. From germline, CDR1 is SGHDN and CDR2 FVKESK. With 5 bases removed from V and 3 bases from J, the gap between germline ends came to 8 bases. The CDR3 is made up of 12 amino acids. CDR3 sequence: CASSLVHYEQYF. The CDR3 DNA is TGTGCCAGCAGCTTAGTTCACTACGAGCAGTACTTC.

V gene TRBV11-2 combines with J gene TRBJ1-1, with a possible D match to TRBD1 (5 bases). Germline V gives CDR1 SGHAT, CDR2 FQNNGV. The length of the CDR3 is 18 residues. V was shortened by 5 bases and J by 1 base, with 23 bases between the two germline ends. For the CDR3, the DNA is TGTGCCAGCAGCCCAAAGAGGGGTTGGGCCGAAAGGAACACTGAAGCTTTCTTT. Protein sequence: CASSPKRGWAERNTEAFF.

The chain carries TRBV9 and TRBJ2-2, with no clear D. This CDR3 comprises 13 residues. Trimming removed 0 bases at V and 5 bases at J, with 5 bases between. Germline V gives CDR1 SGDLS, CDR2 YYNGEE. CDR3 sequence reads: CASSVEPTGELFF. The CDR3 DNA reads TGTGCCAGCAGCGTAGAGCCGACCGGGGAGCTGTTTTTT.

The chain links TRBV6-6 to TRBJ2-5; TRBD1 aligns across 7 bases. V dropped 6 bases and J dropped 5; count of bases not matched to a gene: 9. Germline CDR1 MNHNY, CDR2 SVGAGI (reference sequence). This CDR3 contains 14 residues. This CDR3 reads CASSTPQGIETQYF. The CDR3 coding sequence is TGTGCCAGCAGCACACCACAGGGGATTGAGACCCAGTACTTC.

The chain carries TRBV5-1 and TRBJ2-3, with D possibly matching TRBD2 (6 bases). This CDR3 region has 14 residues. Trimming cost V 2 bases and J 2 bases, with 9 bases left between them. Germline CDR1 SGHRS, CDR2 YFSETQ. CDR3: CASSFRDFTDTQYF. The CDR3 DNA reads TGCGCCAGCAGCTTCCGGGACTTCACAGATACGCAGTATTTT.

The genes are TRBV28 and TRBJ2-3; possible D gene TRBD1, 6 bases. This CDR3 spans 14 amino acids. Trimming took off 5 bases at V and 6 bases at J, with 15 bases between the two ends. In germline, CDR1 is MDHEN, CDR2 SYDVKM. CDR3 nucleotide sequence: TGTGCCAGCAGTATACGGACAGAAGGCGATACGCAGTATTTT. This codes for CASSIRTEGDTQYF.

The chain links TRBV7-2 to TRBJ2-3, with 7 bases lining up with TRBD2. This CDR3 has 15 residues. Trimming at V came to 0 bases and at J to 4 bases, leaving 4 bases not matched to a gene. Germline values: CDR1 SGHTA, CDR2 FQGNSA. The CDR3 here is CASSLAAGAPDTQYF. The CDR3 DNA is TGTGCCAGCAGCTTAGCGGCGGGAGCCCCAGATACGCAGTATTTT.

The chain combines TRBV5-5 with TRBJ1-6, with D possibly being TRBD1 (5 bases). Germline V CDR1 and CDR2: SGHKS, YYEKEE (reference sequence). The CDR3 totals 19 residues. V was clipped by 0 bases and J by 7 bases, with 23 bases between them. The CDR3 loop is CASSLVFDSGQLLNSPLHF. CDR3 DNA sequence: TGTGCCAGCAGCTTGGTTTTTGACTCGGGGCAGCTCTTGAATTCACCCCTCCACTTT.

The chain recombines TRBV7-9 with TRBJ1-1; possible D gene TRBD1, 5 bases. This CDR3 region has 14 residues. CDR1 and CDR2 (germline): SEHNR, FQNEAQ (reference sequence). Trimming shortened V by 0 bases and J by 5 bases, and 10 bases separated the two germline ends. CDR3 sequence (DNA): TGTGCCAGCAGCTTAGCTAAGGGGATTACTGAAGCTTTCTTT. Translation gives CASSLAKGITEAFF. Complete variable domain (other parts from reference TRBV7-9 and TRBJ1-1): DTGVSQNPRHKITKRGQNVTFRCDPISEHNRLYWYRQTLGQGPEFLTYFQNEAQLEKSRLLSDRFSAERPKGSFSTLEIQRTEQGDSAMYLCASSLAKGITEAFFGQGTRLTVV.

The chain carries TRBV2 and TRBJ2-1, with 9 bases lining up with TRBD2. The CDR3 sequence is 13 residues long. Germline lookup yields CDR1 SNHLY and CDR2 FYNNEI. The ends lost 8 bases at V and 6 bases at J; junction bases unmatched: 5. The CDR3 DNA follows: TGTGCCAGCGGGACTAGCTTGGGCAATGAGCAGTTCTTC. This gives the protein CASGTSLGNEQFF.

The DNA of the CDR3 is TGCGCCAGCAGCGCCGGGACAGGGGTGTCGACAGATACGCAGTATTTT. Protein sequence: CASSAGTGVSTDTQYF. This chain uses TRBV10-2 with TRBJ2-3; 10 nucleotides agree with TRBD1. J lost 3 bases, V lost 6 bases, and 9 bases had no gene match. The CDR3 length is 16 residues. Germline CDR1 is WSHSY and CDR2 is SAAADI.

The J gene is TRBJ1-1, the V gene TRBV10-3; no definite D call. Trimming took 7 bases from V and 4 from J, leaving 10 bases between them. Germline values: CDR1 ENHRY, CDR2 SYGVKD. The CDR3 has 12 residues. This CDR3 reads CAIKGDGTEAFF. As DNA, the CDR3 is TGTGCCATCAAGGGTGATGGCACTGAAGCTTTCTTT.

This clone occurred once. The chain has TRBV27 and TRBJ1-1, with 8 bases aligning to TRBD1. CDR1 MNHEY and CDR2 SMNVEV come from the germline V gene (reference sequence). J was trimmed by 4 bases and V by 3 bases; bases with no gene match: 4. The CDR3 covers 14 residues. CDR3 loop: CASSFDRGGTEAFF. Here the CDR3 DNA reads TGTGCCAGCAGTTTCGACAGGGGAGGCACTGAAGCTTTCTTT.

The J gene is TRBJ2-5, the V gene TRBV9; D may be TRBD1 (6 bases). The CDR3 has 14 residues. With 3 bases removed from V and 2 bases from J, the gap between germline ends came to 11 bases. Germline lookup yields CDR1 SGDLS and CDR2 YYNGEE. CDR3 in DNA: TGTGCCAGCAGCGGCTGGGGGCGGCAAGAGACCCAGTACTTC. Translated: CASSGWGRQETQYF.

The rearrangement uses TRBV6-4 and TRBJ1-1, with D perhaps matching TRBD1 (5 bases). CDR3 length: 14 amino acids. The germline gives CDR1 MRHNA, CDR2 SNTAGT. The V end was cut by 4 bases, the J end by 3 bases, with 12 bases between. The CDR3 is CASSVRAGDTEAFF. The CDR3 bases are TGTGCCAGCAGTGTTAGGGCGGGGGACACTGAAGCTTTCTTT.

Concerning this clone itself: Other DNA variants within this sample encode the same CDR3. The chain couples TRBV12-3 or TRBV12-4 to TRBJ1-1; 8 nucleotides line up with TRBD1. CDR3 length equals 13 residues. V was clipped by 6 bases and J by 3 bases; unmatched bases: 3. CDR3 bases: TGTGCCAGCAGCCTGGACAGGGACACTGAAGCTTTCTTT. The encoded protein is CASSLDRDTEAFF.

The CDR3, as DNA: TGTGCCAGCAAAAACCGGGACGAGCAGTACGTC. It translates to CASKNRDEQYV. The gene calls are TRBV2 and TRBJ2-7; D unresolved. Germline lookup yields CDR1 SNHLY and CDR2 FYNNEI. Deletions cut 7 bases from V and 5 bases from J, with 9 bases between. The CDR3 has 11 amino acids.

The chain joins TRBV27 to TRBJ1-1; TRBD1 might be the D (6 bases). The CDR3 totals 14 residues. The V end was cut by 3 bases, the J end by 4 bases, with 12 bases between. CDR1 and CDR2 (germline): MNHEY, SMNVEV (reference sequence). The chain's CDR3 is CASSFREGGTEAFF. For the CDR3, the DNA is TGTGCCAGCAGTTTCCGGGAGGGGGGCACTGAAGCTTTCTTT.

The chain recombines TRBV19 with TRBJ1-1; 11 nucleotides agree with TRBD1. CDR1 and CDR2 (germline): LNHDA, SQIVND (reference sequence). Trimming removed 5 bases from V and 0 bases from J; junction bases left unmatched: 5. The CDR3 loop spans 16 amino acids. The CDR3 spells CASSLGQGDVNTEAFF. DNA of the CDR3: TGTGCCAGTAGTCTGGGACAGGGGGATGTGAACACTGAAGCTTTCTTT.

The chain carries TRBV4-1 and TRBJ2-5, with 7 positions matching TRBD2. The CDR3 is made up of 13 amino acids. Unmatched junction bases numbered 4, after V lost 4 bases and J lost 5 bases. CDR1 and CDR2 from the germline V gene are MGHRA and YSYEKL. The CDR3 loop reads CASSLLLAETQYF. CDR3 nucleotide sequence: TGCGCCAGCAGCCTCTTACTAGCGGAGACCCAGTACTTC.

The V and J genes are TRBV18 and TRBJ1-1; no definite D call. Trimming took off 5 bases at V and 4 bases at J, with 14 bases between the two ends. CDR3 length: 14 residues. Germline lookup yields CDR1 KGHSH and CDR2 LQKENI. This CDR3 reads CASSVGRDSTEAFF. The CDR3 DNA sequence: TGTGCCAGCTCAGTCGGGCGGGATAGCACTGAAGCTTTCTTT.

This sequence joins TRBV5-3 and TRBJ1-2, with 7 bases that match TRBD1. TRBV5-3 is an ORF, and what it does is uncertain. This CDR3 region has 15 residues. The V and J ends lost 1 base and 3 bases, in that order; junction bases with no gene match: 6. CDR3 amino acids: CARSLLAGGDYGYTF. The CDR3 DNA is TGTGCCAGAAGCTTGCTTGCAGGGGGGGACTATGGCTACACCTTC.

The chain links TRBV6-5 to TRBJ2-7; D gene ambiguous. CDR1 and CDR2 (germline): MNHEY, SVGAGI. This CDR3 is 12 amino acids long. Trimming took 8 bases from V and 4 from J, leaving 12 bases between them. CDR3 loop: CASGYLRYEQYV. CDR3 nucleotides: TGTGCCAGCGGGTACCTGAGGTACGAGCAGTACGTC.

As DNA, the CDR3 is TGTGCCAGCAGTGCCGGGACGGATAGCAATCAGCCCCAGCATTTT. The encoded protein is CASSAGTDSNQPQHF. The chain employs TRBV2 and TRBJ1-5; TRBD1 might be the D (5 bases). Germline assignment: CDR1 SNHLY and CDR2 FYNNEI. This CDR3 has 15 residues. V lost 4 bases and J lost 0, with 10 bases in between.

This chain links TRBV5-1 with TRBJ1-1; tentatively, D is TRBD1 (6 bases). The CDR3 sequence is 15 residues long. Trimming stripped 10 bases from V and 8 bases from J, with 27 bases between. Germline V gives CDR1 SGHRS, CDR2 YFSETQ. The chain's CDR3 is CASGGGGTELSEAFF. CDR3 sequence (DNA): TGCGCCTCCGGAGGAGGGGGTACTGAACTTTCGGAAGCTTTCTTT.